This is a list of T cell receptor beta chains from one sample in a study of technical replicates of blood from a few donors. Assay used: immunoSEQ multiplex PCR; TCRdb lists only in-frame clones, some missing. The data hold about 60,000 clones, with 70% to 90% observed a single time. Sequenced sample: PBMCs. All receptors derive from a human donor in good health. Some clones in this sample may be carry-over from other donors' samples. Each CDR3 is given with its conserved first and last residue. The D gene is left open where the match is weak. Clone size is not always given. Where it is, it says once, few, many or a class for expanded clones.

NA,TRBJ1-4,TRBV7-6,TRBD1,CASSFASGTGGYRVEKLFF,TGTGCCAGCAGTTTCGCCTCCGGGACAGGGGGATATCGGGTGGAAAAACTGTTTTTT
NA,TRBJ1-3,TRBV5-6,NA,CASSPLKASSGNTIYF,TGTGCCAGCAGCCCGCTCAAAGCTTCCTCTGGAAACACCATATATTTT
NA,TRBJ2-5,TRBV7-3,NA,CASSLGPPETQYF,TGTGCCAGCAGCTTAGGCCCGCCAGAGACCCAGTACTTC
few,TRBJ1-1,TRBV10-3,NA,CAIAGTQNTEAFF,TGTGCCATAGCCGGGACACAGAACACTGAAGCTTTCTTT
NA,TRBJ2-3,TRBV10-3,TRBD1,CAISEDRARDTQYF,TGTGCCATCAGTGAGGACAGGGCAAGGGATACGCAGTATTTT
NA,TRBJ2-7,TRBV7-2,NA,CASSSPGFPYEQYF,TGTGCCAGCAGCTCGCCAGGATTCCCCTACGAGCAGTACTTC
NA,TRBJ1-1,TRBV7-6,NA,CASSLSDSEAFF,TGTGCCAGCAGCTTAAGTGACAGTGAAGCTTTCTTT
few,TRBJ2-7,TRBV7-9,TRBD2,CASSWVGLAATYEQYF,TGTGCCAGCAGCTGGGTAGGACTAGCGGCTACCTACGAGCAGTACTTC
NA,TRBJ2-5,TRBV6-5,NA,CASRLSQGAQETQYF,TGTGCCAGCAGACTATCACAGGGCGCCCAAGAGACCCAGTACTTC
NA,TRBJ1-3,TRBV5-1,NA,CASSPGDTARNTIYF,TGCGCCAGCAGCCCCGGGGACACCGCAAGAAACACCATATATTTT
NA,TRBJ2-7,TRBV9,NA,CASSMDYLGREQYF,TGTGCCAGCAGCATGGACTATCTAGGGCGCGAGCAGTACTTC
NA,TRBJ2-7,TRBV2,NA,CASSEGRPTYEQYF,TGTGCCAGCAGTGAGGGCAGGCCGACCTACGAGCAGTACTTC
once,TRBJ2-4,TRBV12-5,TRBD1,CASGFPGGNIQYF,TGTGCTAGTGGTTTTCCAGGGGGCAACATTCAGTACTTC
NA,TRBJ2-3,TRBV4-3,NA,CASSQLAASRSSTDTQYF,TGCGCCAGCAGCCAATTGGCGGCTAGCAGATCAAGCACAGATACGCAGTATTTT
NA,TRBJ2-6,TRBV6-1,TRBD1,CASSERDGTAGANVLTF,TGTGCCAGCAGTGAACGGGATGGGACAGCTGGGGCCAACGTCCTGACTTTC
once,TRBJ2-7,TRBV6-1,NA,CASIRGSNSYEQYF,TGTGCCAGCATACGAGGGAGTAACTCCTACGAGCAGTACTTC
once,TRBJ1-3,TRBV10-3,NA,CAIHDGGGNTIYF,TGTGCCATCCACGACGGAGGTGGAAACACCATATATTTT
NA,TRBJ2-6,TRBV5-1,TRBD1,CASSRGQGVAGANVLTF,TGCGCCAGCAGCCGCGGACAGGGTGTTGCTGGGGCCAACGTCCTGACTTTC
NA,TRBJ2-1,TRBV5-1,TRBD1,CASSWDRGSGREQFF,TGCGCCAGCAGCTGGGACAGGGGGTCTGGGCGTGAGCAGTTCTTC